Listed below are T cell receptor beta chains from one sample, sequenced in a study of vaccination and CD4 T cells after COVID-19. These receptors have no known antigen. TCRdb fed the PCR reads into MiXCR, producing one record per CDR3 protein. This sample carries around 15,000 distinct CDR3 sequences, under 65% of them seen once, and the ten largest clones take about 4%. The sequenced sample was CD4+ T cells from blood, cultured in vitro, obtained before SARS-CoV-2 vaccination. Receptor source: a human donor who had recovered from COVID-19. CDR3s include the opening cysteine and the closing phenylalanine or tryptophan. The D gene is left open where the match is weak. Some rows mark clone size as missing; the rest say once, few, many or name a class of expanded clone.

J gene: TRBJ1-2; D gene: TRBD1; V gene: TRBV7-9; CDR3 length: 13; clone size: few; CDR3 protein: CASSRGGDRDCTF; CDR3 DNA: TGTGCCAGCAGCCGCGGGGGAGACAGGGATTGCACCTTC
J gene: TRBJ2-3; D gene: TRBD1; V gene: TRBV27; CDR3 length: 16; clone size: few; CDR3 protein: CASSPGPGQRTDTQYF; CDR3 DNA: TGTGCCAGCAGTCCGGGACCGGGACAGCGCACAGATACGCAGTATTTT
J gene: TRBJ1-2; D gene: .; V gene: TRBV20-1; CDR3 length: 12; clone size: .; CDR3 protein: CSARDFNYGYTF; CDR3 DNA: TGCAGTGCTAGAGATTTCAACTATGGCTACACCTTC
J gene: TRBJ1-2; D gene: .; V gene: TRBV7-6; CDR3 length: 14; clone size: .; CDR3 protein: CASSLDVAEYGYTF; CDR3 DNA: TGTGCCAGCAGCTTAGATGTTGCCGAATATGGCTACACCTTC
J gene: TRBJ1-3; D gene: .; V gene: TRBV19; CDR3 length: 17; clone size: few; CDR3 protein: CASSIIRWSSSGNTIYF; CDR3 DNA: TGTGCCAGTAGTATAATCCGATGGAGCAGCTCTGGAAACACCATATATTTT
J gene: TRBJ1-5; D gene: .; V gene: TRBV19; CDR3 length: 13; clone size: few; CDR3 protein: CASSKAKSQPQHF; CDR3 DNA: TGTGCCAGTAGCAAGGCCAAGAGTCAGCCCCAGCATTTT
J gene: TRBJ1-5; D gene: .; V gene: TRBV11-3; CDR3 length: 16; clone size: .; CDR3 protein: CASSQDHRYSNQPQHF; CDR3 DNA: TGTGCCAGCAGCCAAGATCACAGGTATAGCAATCAGCCCCAGCATTTT
J gene: TRBJ2-7; D gene: TRBD2; V gene: TRBV27; CDR3 length: 15; clone size: .; CDR3 protein: CASSTPGLARYEQYF; CDR3 DNA: TGTGCCAGCAGCACTCCGGGACTAGCGAGATACGAGCAGTACTTC
J gene: TRBJ2-1; D gene: TRBD2; V gene: TRBV6-5; CDR3 length: 14; clone size: .; CDR3 protein: CASSYPAGENEQFF; CDR3 DNA: TGTGCCAGCAGTTACCCAGCGGGAGAAAATGAGCAGTTCTTC
J gene: TRBJ2-6; D gene: .; V gene: TRBV5-1; CDR3 length: 15; clone size: .; CDR3 protein: CASSLAPTGANVLTF; CDR3 DNA: TGCGCCAGCAGCTTGGCCCCCACTGGGGCCAACGTCCTGACTTTC
J gene: TRBJ2-3; D gene: .; V gene: TRBV6-5; CDR3 length: 19; clone size: .; CDR3 protein: CASSYGSGVSYSSTDTQYF; CDR3 DNA: TGTGCCAGCAGTTACGGTTCGGGGGTTAGCTATTCTAGCACAGATACGCAGTATTTT
J gene: TRBJ1-4; D gene: .; V gene: TRBV27; CDR3 length: 13; clone size: .; CDR3 protein: CASSLSLQGKLFF; CDR3 DNA: TGTGCCAGCAGTTTATCCCTTCAGGGGAAACTGTTTTTT
J gene: TRBJ2-7; D gene: .; V gene: TRBV18; CDR3 length: 13; clone size: .; CDR3 protein: CASSPSNLDEQYF; CDR3 DNA: TGTGCCAGCTCCCCATCTAACCTAGACGAGCAGTACTTC
J gene: TRBJ2-3; D gene: .; V gene: TRBV6-2/TRBV6-3; CDR3 length: 14; clone size: .; CDR3 protein: CASSPDRSPDTQYF; CDR3 DNA: TGTGCCAGCAGCCCCGACAGGAGCCCAGATACGCAGTATTTT
J gene: TRBJ2-3; D gene: .; V gene: TRBV27; CDR3 length: 15; clone size: .; CDR3 protein: CASSLFQSNTDTQYF; CDR3 DNA: TGTGCCAGCAGTTTATTTCAGTCTAACACAGATACGCAGTATTTT
J gene: TRBJ2-5; D gene: .; V gene: TRBV6-1; CDR3 length: 15; clone size: .; CDR3 protein: CASSRTRGGQETQYF; CDR3 DNA: TGTGCCAGCAGTCGGACACGGGGAGGCCAAGAGACCCAGTACTTC
J gene: TRBJ2-3; D gene: .; V gene: TRBV15; CDR3 length: 16; clone size: .; CDR3 protein: CATSRGRTAATDTQYF; CDR3 DNA: TGTGCCACCAGCAGAGGCAGGACAGCTGCCACAGATACGCAGTATTTT
J gene: TRBJ2-3; D gene: .; V gene: TRBV5-4; CDR3 length: 13; clone size: .; CDR3 protein: CASSLRGADTQYF; CDR3 DNA: TGTGCCAGCAGCTTGCGGGGCGCAGATACGCAGTATTTT
J gene: TRBJ1-1; D gene: TRBD1; V gene: TRBV28; CDR3 length: 13; clone size: .; CDR3 protein: CATFQGARTEAFF; CDR3 DNA: TGTGCCACCTTCCAGGGGGCTAGAACTGAAGCTTTCTTT
J gene: TRBJ1-3; D gene: .; V gene: TRBV7-2; CDR3 length: 13; clone size: .; CDR3 protein: CASSLASGNTIYF; CDR3 DNA: TGTGCCAGCAGCTTAGCGTCTGGAAACACCATATATTTT
J gene: TRBJ1-5; D gene: TRBD1; V gene: TRBV28; CDR3 length: 16; clone size: .; CDR3 protein: CASSSQDRAPNQPQHF; CDR3 DNA: TGTGCCAGCAGTTCCCAGGACAGGGCGCCCAATCAGCCCCAGCATTTT
J gene: TRBJ2-7; D gene: .; V gene: TRBV6-5; CDR3 length: 15; clone size: .; CDR3 protein: CASSSPTLRSYEQYF; CDR3 DNA: TGTGCCAGCAGTTCTCCCACGCTGAGATCCTACGAGCAGTACTTC
J gene: TRBJ1-1; D gene: .; V gene: TRBV6-2/TRBV6-3; CDR3 length: 11; clone size: .; CDR3 protein: CASTRPPEAFF; CDR3 DNA: TGTGCCAGCACCAGACCGCCTGAAGCTTTCTTT
J gene: TRBJ1-2; D gene: .; V gene: TRBV6-5; CDR3 length: 15; clone size: few; CDR3 protein: CASSYSRADNYGYTF; CDR3 DNA: TGTGCCAGCAGTTACTCGAGGGCAGACAACTATGGCTACACCTTC
J gene: TRBJ2-6; D gene: .; V gene: TRBV7-9; CDR3 length: 15; clone size: .; CDR3 protein: CASSQVGSGANVPTF; CDR3 DNA: .
J gene: TRBJ1-1; D gene: .; V gene: TRBV20-1; CDR3 length: 14; clone size: .; CDR3 protein: CSAQREGTGFRAFF; CDR3 DNA: TGCAGTGCTCAAAGGGAGGGAACGGGGTTTCGAGCTTTCTTT
J gene: TRBJ2-2; D gene: .; V gene: TRBV7-2; CDR3 length: 13; clone size: .; CDR3 protein: CASSPSNTGELFF; CDR3 DNA: TGTGCCAGCAGCCCTTCGAACACCGGGGAGCTGTTTTTT
J gene: TRBJ1-1; D gene: TRBD1; V gene: TRBV19; CDR3 length: 15; clone size: few; CDR3 protein: CASKAEGQLHTEAFF; CDR3 DNA: TGTGCCAGTAAGGCCGAGGGACAGCTGCACACTGAAGCTTTCTTT
J gene: TRBJ1-1; D gene: .; V gene: TRBV7-9; CDR3 length: 14; clone size: .; CDR3 protein: CASSLIPGGSEAFF; CDR3 DNA: TGTGCCAGCAGCTTAATTCCCGGGGGAAGTGAAGCTTTCTTT
J gene: TRBJ1-1; D gene: TRBD1; V gene: TRBV7-2; CDR3 length: 16; clone size: few; CDR3 protein: CASSLGGGQGTTEAFF; CDR3 DNA: TGTGCCAGCAGCTTAGGTGGAGGACAGGGGACCACTGAAGCTTTCTTT
J gene: TRBJ2-7; D gene: .; V gene: TRBV30; CDR3 length: 17; clone size: .; CDR3 protein: CAWSVPLSTGARYEQYF; CDR3 DNA: TGTGCCTGGAGTGTACCACTCTCGACAGGCGCAAGATACGAGCAGTACTTC
J gene: TRBJ1-5; D gene: TRBD1; V gene: TRBV19; CDR3 length: 15; clone size: .; CDR3 protein: CASSAWDSSNQPQHF; CDR3 DNA: TGTGCCAGTAGTGCCTGGGACAGCAGCAATCAGCCCCAGCATTTT
J gene: TRBJ1-2; D gene: .; V gene: TRBV23-1; CDR3 length: 15; clone size: once; CDR3 protein: CASSQSRLINYGYTF; CDR3 DNA: TGCGCCAGCAGTCAATCGAGACTCATCAACTATGGCTACACCTTC
J gene: TRBJ2-1; D gene: TRBD2; V gene: TRBV11-2; CDR3 length: 15; clone size: .; CDR3 protein: CASSALEGTRRGQFF; CDR3 DNA: TGTGCCAGCAGCGCGCTAGAAGGGACTAGAAGGGGGCAGTTCTTC
J gene: TRBJ2-7; D gene: TRBD1; V gene: TRBV7-8; CDR3 length: 14; clone size: .; CDR3 protein: CASSLTGTGVEQYF; CDR3 DNA: TGTGCCAGCAGCCTTACCGGGACAGGGGTCGAGCAGTACTTC
J gene: TRBJ2-2; D gene: TRBD2; V gene: TRBV4-3; CDR3 length: 15; clone size: .; CDR3 protein: CASSQVGGASGELFF; CDR3 DNA: TGCGCCAGCAGCCAAGTCGGGGGGGCCTCCGGGGAGCTGTTTTTT
J gene: TRBJ2-1; D gene: .; V gene: TRBV25-1; CDR3 length: 16; clone size: .; CDR3 protein: CASSVSAGTPYNEQFF; CDR3 DNA: TGTGCCAGCAGTGTGTCAGCCGGGACACCCTACAATGAGCAGTTCTTC